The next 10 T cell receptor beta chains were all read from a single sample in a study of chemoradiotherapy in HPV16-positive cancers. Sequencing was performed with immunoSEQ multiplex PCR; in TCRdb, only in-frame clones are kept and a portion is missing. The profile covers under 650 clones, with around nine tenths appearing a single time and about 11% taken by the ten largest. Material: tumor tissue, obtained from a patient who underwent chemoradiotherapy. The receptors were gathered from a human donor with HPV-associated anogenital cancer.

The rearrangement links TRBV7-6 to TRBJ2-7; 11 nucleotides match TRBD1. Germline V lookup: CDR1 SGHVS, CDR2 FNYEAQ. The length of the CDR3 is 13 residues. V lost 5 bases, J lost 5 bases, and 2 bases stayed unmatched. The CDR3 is CASSADRGHEQYV. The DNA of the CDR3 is TGTGCCAGCAGCGCGGACAGGGGGCACGAGCAGTACGTC.

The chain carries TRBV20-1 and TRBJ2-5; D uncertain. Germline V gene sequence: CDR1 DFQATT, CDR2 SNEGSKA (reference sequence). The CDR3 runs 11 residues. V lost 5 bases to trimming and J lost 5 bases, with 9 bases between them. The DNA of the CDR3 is TGCAGTGCTCTACTTGAGGAGACCCAGTACTTC. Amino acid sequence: CSALLEETQYF.

The CDR3 coding sequence is TGCGCCAGCAGCTTGGATGTCAGGGCTGAAGCTTTCTTT. Protein sequence: CASSLDVRAEAFF. The chain is built from TRBV5-1 and TRBJ1-1; TRBD1 is a possible D gene (5 bases). Germline CDR1 SGHRS, CDR2 YFSETQ. The V end lost 0 bases, the J end lost 6 bases, and 9 bases lay between the germline ends. CDR3 size: 13 residues.

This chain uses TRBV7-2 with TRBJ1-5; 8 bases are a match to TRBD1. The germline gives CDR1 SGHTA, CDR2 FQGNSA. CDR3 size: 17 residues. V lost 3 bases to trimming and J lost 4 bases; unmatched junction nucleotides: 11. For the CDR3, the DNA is TGTGCCAGCAGCTTCCGGGGCGGGACAGGCGCTAATCAGCCCCAGCATTTT. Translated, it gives CASSFRGGTGANQPQHF.

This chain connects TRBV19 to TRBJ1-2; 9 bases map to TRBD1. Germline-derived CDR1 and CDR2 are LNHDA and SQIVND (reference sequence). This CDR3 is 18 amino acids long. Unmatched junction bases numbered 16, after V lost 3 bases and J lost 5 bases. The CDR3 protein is CASSIISGTGKAGYGYTF. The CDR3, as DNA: TGTGCCAGTAGTATTATAAGCGGGACAGGGAAGGCCGGATATGGCTACACCTTC.

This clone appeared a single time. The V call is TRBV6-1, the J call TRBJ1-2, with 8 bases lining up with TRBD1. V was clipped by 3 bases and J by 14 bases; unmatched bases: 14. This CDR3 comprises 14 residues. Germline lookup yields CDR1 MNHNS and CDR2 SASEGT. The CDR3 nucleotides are TGTGCCAGCAGTGATAGTTGGGAGACAGGGGTAGGGACCTTC. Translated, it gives CASSDSWETGVGTF.

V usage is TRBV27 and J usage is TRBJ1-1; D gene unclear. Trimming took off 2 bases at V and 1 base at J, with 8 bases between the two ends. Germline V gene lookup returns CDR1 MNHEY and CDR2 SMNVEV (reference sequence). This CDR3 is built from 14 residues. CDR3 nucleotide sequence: TGTGCCAGCAGTTTAAGGTTAGGGAACACTGAAGCTTTCTTT. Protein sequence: CASSLRLGNTEAFF.

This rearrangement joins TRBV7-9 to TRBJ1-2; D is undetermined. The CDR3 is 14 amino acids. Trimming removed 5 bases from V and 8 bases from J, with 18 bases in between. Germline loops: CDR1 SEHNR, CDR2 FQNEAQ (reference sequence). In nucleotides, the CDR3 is TGTGCCAGCAGCCGGCGACTGAGATTCGTCGGCTACACCTTC. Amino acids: CASSRRLRFVGYTF.

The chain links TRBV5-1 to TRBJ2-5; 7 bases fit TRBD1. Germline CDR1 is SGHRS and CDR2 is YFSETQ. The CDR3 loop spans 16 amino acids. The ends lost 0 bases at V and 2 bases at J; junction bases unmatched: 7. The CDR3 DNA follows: TGCGCCAGCAGCTTGGCTGTGGGCAGGGGGCAAGAGACCCAGTACTTC. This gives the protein CASSLAVGRGQETQYF.

The CDR3 DNA follows: TGTGCCAGCAGCTTGACGACAGGGAGAACTGGGGCCAACGTCCTGACTTTC. Translation gives CASSLTTGRTGANVLTF. The rearrangement links TRBV7-9 to TRBJ2-6; 7 bases are a match to TRBD1. The junction had 7 bases not matched to a gene; V was cut back by 3 bases and J by 2 bases. Germline V lookup: CDR1 SEHNR, CDR2 FQNEAQ (reference sequence). The CDR3 totals 17 residues.